A single sample gave rise to the 15 T cell receptor beta chains below, sequenced in a study of PD-1 blockade in mismatch repair-deficient tumors. Only in-frame clones appear in the TCRdb table, and some are missing; sequencing was by immunoSEQ multiplex PCR. Of around 120,000 clones in the sample, about nine tenths were seen once. The input for sequencing was peripheral blood, taken roughly 67 weeks after starting pembrolizumab. These receptors were collected from an adult with mismatch repair-deficient cancer.

The chain has TRBV28 and TRBJ2-2, with 9 bases that match TRBD1. Trimming took 5 bases from V and 6 from J; bases not matched to a gene: 7. The CDR3 covers 15 residues. Germline values: CDR1 MDHEN, CDR2 SYDVKM. The CDR3: CASSPPGQGPGELFF. In DNA form, the CDR3 reads TGTGCCAGCAGTCCTCCGGGACAGGGCCCCGGGGAGCTGTTTTTT.

The chain uses TRBV10-2 and TRBJ2-2, with TRBD2 identical over 7 bases. Germline CDR1 is WSHSY and CDR2 is SAAADI. The trim removed 6 bases at V and 1 base at J, leaving 5 bases unmatched. The CDR3 is made up of 15 amino acids. This CDR3 reads CASSLTSRNTGELFF. CDR3 nucleotide sequence: TGCGCCAGCAGCCTGACTAGCCGGAACACCGGGGAGCTGTTTTTT.

This clone was found many times. Sequence at one end of the junction differs from germline and may be a read error. The chain joins TRBV4-1 to TRBJ2-1, with D perhaps matching TRBD1 (7 bases). CDR1 MGHRA and CDR2 YSYEKL come from the germline V gene. CDR3 length equals 16 residues. This CDR3 reads CASSQAVGGGRDEQFF. The CDR3 region has the DNA TGCGCCAGCAGTCAAGCGGTAGGAGGGGGCCGGGATGAGCAGTTCTTC.

The genes are TRBV6-1 and TRBJ2-2, with D perhaps assigned TRBD1 or TRBD2 (5 bases each). CDR3 length: 15 amino acids. Per the germline V gene, CDR1 is MNHNS and CDR2 is SASEGT. V shed 1 base and J shed 2 bases, with 8 bases lying between them. The CDR3 coding sequence is TGTGCCAGCAGTGAAGAGAGGGACAACACCGGGGAGCTGTTTTTT. Residues: CASSEERDNTGELFF.

The chain links TRBV27 to TRBJ2-6, with 8 nucleotides matching TRBD1. Trimming took 5 bases from V and 8 from J; bases not matched to a gene: 14. CDR3 size: 17 residues. Germline V gene sequence: CDR1 MNHEY, CDR2 SMNVEV (reference sequence). The CDR3 DNA follows: TGTGCCAGCAGTCCCACTTGGGACAGGATGCTCCCCAACGTCCTGACTTTC. This codes for CASSPTWDRMLPNVLTF.

The J gene is TRBJ2-5, the V gene TRBV13; possible D gene TRBD1, 6 bases. Germline-derived CDR1 and CDR2 are PRHDT and FYEKMQ (reference sequence). V was clipped by 1 base and J by 2 bases, with 14 bases between them. The CDR3 is 16 amino acids. CDR3 region: CASSLEGHDRQETQYF. The CDR3 DNA is TGTGCCAGCAGCTTAGAGGGACACGATCGACAAGAGACCCAGTACTTC. Supplemented by reference TRBV13 and TRBJ2-5, the full variable domain reads AAGVIQSPRHLIKEKRETATLKCYPIPRHDTVYWYQQGPGQDPQFLISFYEKMQSDKGSIPDRFSAQQFSDYHSELNMSSLELGDSALYFCASSLEGHDRQETQYFGPGTRLLVL.

The chain has TRBV9 and TRBJ2-1; 14 bases match TRBD2. CDR3 length equals 18 residues. V shed 0 bases, J shed 6 bases, and the junction held 8 bases outside the gene matches. Germline V gives CDR1 SGDLS, CDR2 YYNGEE. The DNA for the CDR3 is TGTGCCAGCAGCGTAGGTCCCGGGACTAGCGGGAGAAGCAATGAGCAGTTCTTC. As protein: CASSVGPGTSGRSNEQFF.

The genes are TRBV11-2 and TRBJ1-1; D unresolved. Germline V gene lookup returns CDR1 SGHAT and CDR2 FQNNGV. The CDR3 covers 13 residues. Trimming shortened V by 4 bases and J by 0 bases, and 6 bases separated the two germline ends. The CDR3 here is CASSSLMNTEAFF. The CDR3 DNA is TGTGCCAGCAGCTCATTGATGAACACTGAAGCTTTCTTT.

V and J are TRBV29-1 and TRBJ2-1; 8 nucleotides match TRBD1. The V gene end was trimmed by 0 bases and the J gene end by 5 bases; junction bases not matched to a gene: 9. Germline CDR1 is SQVTM and CDR2 is ANQGSEA. The CDR3 runs 16 residues. The CDR3 loop is CSVEDPGRGLNNEQFF. CDR3 DNA: TGCAGCGTTGAAGATCCGGGCAGGGGGCTTAACAATGAGCAGTTCTTC.

The rearrangement links TRBV19 to TRBJ2-7; D call uncertain. This CDR3 comprises 15 residues. V gave up 3 bases and J gave up 3 bases, with 15 bases separating them. Per the germline V gene, CDR1 is LNHDA and CDR2 is SQIVND (reference sequence). CDR3 DNA sequence: TGTGCCAGTAGTATTCTGGGGTCCGGCGGCTACGAGCAGTACTTC. The encoded protein is CASSILGSGGYEQYF. Full variable domain (outside the CDR3, taken from reference TRBV19 and TRBJ2-7): DGGITQSPKYLFRKEGQNVTLSCEQNLNHDAMYWYRQDPGQGLRLIYYSQIVNDFQKGDIAEGYSVSREKKESFPLTVTSAQKNPTAFYLCASSILGSGGYEQYFGPGTRLTVT.

This clone has just a few counts. The chain couples TRBV2 to TRBJ1-2, with D uncertain. Trimming took 4 bases from V and 8 from J, leaving 8 bases between them. Germline V gene data show CDR1 as SNHLY and CDR2 as FYNNEI. The CDR3 contains 11 residues. As DNA, the CDR3 is TGTGCCAGCAGTGTAATGGGAGGCTACACCTTC. Translated: CASSVMGGYTF.

This rearrangement joins TRBV30 to TRBJ2-4; D perhaps matches TRBD1 (5 bases). The CDR3 is made up of 16 amino acids. Germline V gene sequence: CDR1 GTSNPN, CDR2 SVGIG (reference sequence). Trimming removed 2 bases from V and 8 bases from J, with 22 bases in between. In nucleotides, the CDR3 is TGTGCCTGGAGTCCCTCGATCTTCGAGGCACAGGACATTCAGTACTTC. Protein sequence: CAWSPSIFEAQDIQYF.

This clone appeared a single time. V is TRBV19 and J is TRBJ2-7, with D possibly TRBD2 on 5 matching bases. The CDR3 runs 13 residues. Germline V gives CDR1 LNHDA, CDR2 SQIVND (reference sequence). The germline V and J ends were trimmed by 9 bases and 1 base, with 13 bases remaining between them. The DNA of the CDR3 is TGTGCCAGCACGTGGGAGCTTTCCTACGAGCAGTACTTC. Encoded protein: CASTWELSYEQYF.

The chain links TRBV5-8 to TRBJ1-1, with 7 nucleotides matching TRBD1. Germline lookup yields CDR1 SGHTS and CDR2 YDEGEE. With V trimmed by 6 bases and J by 0 bases, 11 bases remained unmatched. The CDR3 is made up of 16 amino acids. The CDR3 nucleotides are TGTGCCAGCACCGATAGAAGGGGGCGGATGAACACTGAAGCTTTCTTT. Its protein is CASTDRRGRMNTEAFF.

The gene calls are TRBV29-1 and TRBJ2-2, with a possible D match to TRBD1 (6 bases). The V gene's germline CDR1 is SQVTM and CDR2 ANQGSEA. This CDR3 contains 14 residues. Trimming stripped 3 bases from V and 6 bases from J, with 14 bases between. Written as DNA, the CDR3 is TGCAGCGTTGAGAACAGGGAAGTCCCCGGGGAGCTGTTTTTT. This encodes CSVENREVPGELFF.